The clone carrying this T cell receptor beta chain occurred a few times. Its target is not known. These data originate in a study of shared clonotypes between healthy human individuals. General study findings and limits: Sampling involved blood alone; tissue repertoires likely differ.

Positively selected for CCR7, the CD45RO-negative cells used as naive CD8 cells excluded terminally differentiated effector memory CD45RA+ cells. Trimming stripped 6 bases from V and 7 bases from J, with 18 bases between. Germline V gives CDR1 SNHLY, CDR2 FYNNEI. The CDR3 has 14 residues. Measured with immunoSEQ multiplex PCR; TCRdb has only the in-frame clones, and not every one. This sample carries millions of clones, roughly 91% of them seen once, and the ten largest clones take roughly 1.7%. This clonotype originated in a man younger than 30 in good health. Some clones in this sample may be carry-over from other donors' samples. This chain connects TRBV2 to TRBJ1-1, with D tentatively TRBD1 (5 bases). Sequenced material: naive CD8+ T cells from PBMCs. Here the CDR3 reads CASRTGGTVNEAFF. CDR3 nucleotide sequence: TGTGCCAGCAGGACGGGGGGGACTGTGAATGAAGCTTTCTTT.